These T cell receptor beta chains were read from a single sample in a study of T cell responses to AZD1222 COVID-19 vaccine. The protocol was immunoSEQ multiplex PCR, while the TCRdb copy is restricted to in-frame clones and leaves out a portion. The sample lists approximately 100,000 clones, over 85% occurring once. Source: peripheral blood, taken on day 0 of MenACWY control vaccination. The receptor set was obtained from an adult in good health. The CDR3 runs from the conserved cysteine through the conserved F or W. The D gene is left open where the match is weak. The size field is filled for only some rows; it gives once, few, many or a size class.

TRBJ2-5	15	.	TRBV9	TRBD1	CASSVGTGDDRTQYF	TGTGCCAGCAGCGTAGGGACAGGGGACGACCGGACCCAGTACTTC
TRBJ1-5	16	.	TRBV24-1	TRBD1	CATSESGQGVSQPQHF	TGTGCCACCAGTGAATCTGGACAGGGCGTGAGTCAGCCCCAGCATTTT
TRBJ2-7	15	.	TRBV7-2	.	CASSFGGTSSYEQYF	TGTGCCAGCAGCTTTGGTGGGACAAGCTCCTACGAGCAGTACTTC
TRBJ2-5	12	.	TRBV18	.	CASSLNRETQYF	TGTGCCAGCTCTCTTAACAGGGAGACCCAGTACTTC
TRBJ2-1	18	.	TRBV5-1	.	CASSLAPQGSNSYNEQFF	TGCGCCAGCAGCTTGGCCCCGCAGGGTTCGAACTCCTACAATGAGCAGTTCTTC
TRBJ1-4	14	.	TRBV19	TRBD1	CASSILPDREKLFF	TGTGCCAGTAGTATTTTACCGGACAGGGAAAAACTGTTTTTT
TRBJ2-2	14	.	TRBV6-2/TRBV6-3	.	CASSYTGYTGELFF	TGTGCCAGCAGTTACACTGGTTACACCGGGGAGCTGTTTTTT
TRBJ2-2	16	.	TRBV15	TRBD1	CATSRSGTGNTGELFF	TGTGCCACCAGCCGTTCCGGGACAGGGAACACCGGGGAGCTGTTTTTT
TRBJ2-5	14	.	TRBV27	.	CASSLSQGRETQYF	TGTGCCAGCAGTTTGTCACAGGGTCGGGAGACCCAGTACTTC
TRBJ2-7	15	.	TRBV4-1	TRBD2	CASSQGLAGGNEQYF	TGCGCCAGCAGCCAAGGGCTAGCGGGGGGAAACGAGCAGTACTTC
TRBJ1-2	14	.	TRBV5-1	TRBD1	CASSFSGQGDGYTF	TGCGCCAGCAGCTTTTCGGGACAGGGGGATGGCTACACCTTC
TRBJ1-4	12	.	TRBV28	.	CASNRENEKLFF	TGTGCCAGCAATAGGGAAAATGAAAAACTGTTTTTT
TRBJ1-1	14	.	TRBV5-1	.	CASSLEGVYTEAFF	TGCGCCAGCAGCTTGGAGGGGGTGTACACTGAAGCTTTCTTT
TRBJ1-2	14	.	TRBV6-5	.	CASSYNSLGYGYTF	TGTGCCAGCAGTTATAACAGTTTAGGCTATGGCTACACCTTC
TRBJ1-1	17	.	TRBV4-2	TRBD1	CASSHTGTGGARTEAFF	TGTGCCAGCAGCCATACCGGGACAGGGGGCGCTAGGACAGAAGCTTTCTTT
TRBJ2-7	15	few	TRBV11-3	TRBD1	CASSFDRGRGYEQYF	TGTGCCAGCAGCTTCGACAGGGGGAGAGGATACGAGCAGTACTTC
TRBJ1-2	11	few	TRBV20-1	.	CSARDTEDYTF	TGCAGTGCTAGAGATACCGAGGACTACACCTTC
TRBJ1-2	14	.	TRBV4-3	.	CASSPGRANYGYTF	TGCGCCAGCAGCCCCGGTCGGGCTAACTATGGCTACACCTTC
TRBJ1-2	15	.	TRBV10-1	TRBD1	CASSEANRGHYGYTF	TGCGCCAGCAGTGAGGCGAACAGGGGGCACTATGGCTACACCTTC
TRBJ2-2	16	.	TRBV5-1	.	CASSLGTNGMVGELFF	TGCGCCAGCAGCTTGGGGACTAACGGCATGGTAGGGGAGCTGTTTTTT
TRBJ2-3	13	.	TRBV5-1	.	CASTYSPTDTQYF	TGCGCCAGCACTTACAGTCCTACAGATACGCAGTATTTT
TRBJ1-3	14	.	TRBV9	.	CASGLGGTGNTIYF	TGTGCCAGCGGTCTCGGGGGCACTGGAAACACCATATATTTT
TRBJ1-5	16	.	TRBV5-1	TRBD1	CASSFPGDRRFGPQHF	TGCGCCAGCAGCTTCCCGGGGGACAGACGCTTCGGGCCCCAGCATTTT
TRBJ1-2	14	.	TRBV6-2/TRBV6-3	.	CASSSQGGVYGYTF	TGTGCCAGCAGTTCACAGGGAGGCGTCTATGGCTACACCTTC